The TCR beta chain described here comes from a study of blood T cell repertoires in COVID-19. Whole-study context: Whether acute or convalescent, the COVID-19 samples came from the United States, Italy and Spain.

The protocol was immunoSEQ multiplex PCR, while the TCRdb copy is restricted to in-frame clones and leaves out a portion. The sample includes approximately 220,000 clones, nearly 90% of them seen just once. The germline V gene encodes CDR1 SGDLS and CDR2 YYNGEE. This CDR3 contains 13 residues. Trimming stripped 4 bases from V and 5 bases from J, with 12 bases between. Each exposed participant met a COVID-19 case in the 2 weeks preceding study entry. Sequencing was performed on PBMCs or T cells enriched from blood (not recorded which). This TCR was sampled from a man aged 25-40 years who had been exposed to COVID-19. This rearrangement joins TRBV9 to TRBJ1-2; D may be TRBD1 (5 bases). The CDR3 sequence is CASSPGTTYGYTF. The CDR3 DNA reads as TGTGCCAGCAGCCCGGGGACTACTTATGGCTACACCTTC.